The rows below give T cell receptor beta chains drawn from one sample of a study of regulatory T cells in long-lasting Graves disease. A single record per CDR3 protein comes from TCRdb applying MiXCR to the multiplex PCR reads. The sample records 350,000 to 550,000 distinct CDR3 sequences, more than 13% being singletons. These data were likewise used in another study, on T cells in Graves' hyperthyroidism and ophthalmopathy.

The sequenced sample was peripheral blood mononuclear cells (PBMCs), obtained at new diagnosis, from a patient treated with antithyroid drugs. The receptor set was obtained from a woman aged 25 to 39 with Graves disease. Both conserved end residues are part of each CDR3. Fields, in order: J gene, V gene, clone size, D gene, CDR3 DNA, CDR3 protein. A D gene is named only where the DNA matches it firmly. Rows give clone size only sometimes, using once, few, many, or a class for an expanded clone.

>TRBJ2-1|TRBV7-9|NA|TRBD1
TGTGCCAGCAGCACAGACAGGGGGCTGCAGTTCTTC
CASSTDRGLQFF
>TRBJ2-3|TRBV3-1|many|TRBD2
TGTGCCAGCAGCCTTTCGACTAGCATGAGCACAGATACGCAGTATTTT
CASSLSTSMSTDTQYF
>TRBJ1-1|TRBV28|few|NA
TGTGCCAGCAGATTGGACAGTATGAACACTGAAGCTTTCTTT
CASRLDSMNTEAFF
>TRBJ2-3|TRBV3-1|many|NA
TGTGCCAGCAGCCAAGGTGGCCTAGGCACAGATACGCAGTATTTT
CASSQGGLGTDTQYF
>TRBJ1-1|TRBV20-1|NA|NA
TGCAGTGCTAGAGGGGGGGGTTTTGAAGCTTTCTTT
CSARGGGFEAFF
>TRBJ2-5|TRBV2|many|NA
TGTGCCAGCAGTGAAGACTCGTCCGGGACCCAGTACTTC
CASSEDSSGTQYF
>TRBJ1-2|TRBV5-1|NA|NA
TGCGCCAGCAAATTTACAGAAAATAACTATGGCTACACCTTC
CASKFTENNYGYTF
>TRBJ2-7|TRBV28|many|TRBD1
TGTGCCAGCAGTGACCTCGGGACAGGATTCTACGAGCAGTACTTC
CASSDLGTGFYEQYF
>TRBJ2-1|TRBV24-1|many|TRBD1
TGTGCCACCAGTGATAGGGGACAGGGGTTATACAATGAGCAGTTCTTC
CATSDRGQGLYNEQFF
>TRBJ1-4|TRBV27|NA|NA
TGTGCCAGCAGTTCCGCGCGGGGGGAAAAACTGTTTTTT
CASSSARGEKLFF
>TRBJ2-7|TRBV25-1|many|TRBD2
TGTGCCAGCAGGGGATGGACTAGCGGGAGTTCGTCCTACGAGCAGTACTTC
CASRGWTSGSSSYEQYF
>TRBJ1-4|TRBV13|NA|NA
TGTGCCAGCAGCCCGAGCGGGGGTGAAAAACTGTTTTTT
CASSPSGGEKLFF
>TRBJ2-7|TRBV28|many|NA
TGTGCCAGCGGGGCAGGGGAATACGAGCAGTACTTC
CASGAGEYEQYF
>TRBJ1-2|TRBV6-1|many|NA
TGTGCCAGCAGCGACCCACGGTTGCAGGCCGGCTATGGCTACACCTTC
CASSDPRLQAGYGYTF
>TRBJ1-4|TRBV2|many|NA
TGTGCCAGCAGCGCTGAAGCAACTAATGAAAAACTGTTTTTT
CASSAEATNEKLFF
>TRBJ2-1|TRBV7-8|few|NA
TGTGCCAGCAGCCGCGTATTGGTAGCGTACGACTCCTACAATGAGCAGTTCTTC
CASSRVLVAYDSYNEQFF
>TRBJ1-1|TRBV7-9|many|NA
TGTGCCAGCACCCAGTCTCAAGATGAAGCTTTCTTT
CASTQSQDEAFF
>TRBJ2-1|TRBV7-6|many|TRBD2
TGTGCCAGCCGAGCGGGAAACAATGAGCAGTTCTTC
CASRAGNNEQFF